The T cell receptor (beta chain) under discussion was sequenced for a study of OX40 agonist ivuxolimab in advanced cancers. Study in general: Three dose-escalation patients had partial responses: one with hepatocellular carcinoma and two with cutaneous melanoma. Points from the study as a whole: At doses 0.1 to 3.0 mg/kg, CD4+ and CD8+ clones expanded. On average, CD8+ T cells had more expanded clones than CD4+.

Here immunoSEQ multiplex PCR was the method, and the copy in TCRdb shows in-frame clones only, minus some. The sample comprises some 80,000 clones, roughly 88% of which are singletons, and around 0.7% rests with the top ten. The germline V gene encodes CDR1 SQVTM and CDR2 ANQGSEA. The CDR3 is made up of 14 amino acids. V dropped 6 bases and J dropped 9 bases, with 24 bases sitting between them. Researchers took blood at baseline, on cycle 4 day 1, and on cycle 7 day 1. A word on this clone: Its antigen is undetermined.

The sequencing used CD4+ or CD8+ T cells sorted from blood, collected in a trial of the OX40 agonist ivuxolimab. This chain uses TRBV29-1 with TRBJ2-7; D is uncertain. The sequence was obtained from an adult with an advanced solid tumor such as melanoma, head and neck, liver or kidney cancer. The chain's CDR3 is CSVLSDPVRSGQYF. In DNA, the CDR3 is TGCAGCGTGTTATCAGATCCCGTTCGTTCAGGGCAGTACTTC.